This T cell receptor (beta chain) appears in the sequencing data of a study of TIL therapy for anti-PD-1-resistant metastatic lung cancer. Study-level background: Tumor harvest preceded PD-1/PD-L1 blockade, followed by nivolumab treatment. Median tumor mutation burden was roughly 1.4 mutations per megabase. Most patients had lung adenocarcinoma. Study-wide points: Patients were highly selected, enriched for treatment-naive, never-smoker and oncogene-addicted cases.

On this clone: Its specificity is not known.

As for time point: pre-treatment sample, taken before nivolumab and TIL therapy. The germline V gene has CDR1 LNHDA and CDR2 SQIVND (reference sequence). V trimming: 3 bases; J trimming: 1 base; junction bases outside the gene matches: 1. The CDR3 sequence is 14 residues long. The libraries were made with immunoSEQ v3. The assay was immunoSEQ multiplex PCR, and TCRdb's table has in-frame clones only and misses some. This sample has some 18,000 clones, with roughly 85% found just once. The chain is built from TRBV19 and TRBJ1-2, with 8 bases aligning to TRBD1. Sequenced here: blood, sampled at baseline. This receptor was identified in a person aged 25 to 85 with non-small cell lung cancer. The CDR3 coding sequence is TGTGCCAGTAGTATGACAGGGGTTAACTATGGCTACACCTTC. Translating it yields CASSMTGVNYGYTF.